A single sample gave rise to the 18 T cell receptor beta chains below, sequenced in a study of T cell responses to AZD1222 COVID-19 vaccine. Clones were sequenced by immunoSEQ multiplex PCR, and TCRdb holds only the in-frame ones, with some missing. The sample holds around 140,000 clones, 80% to 90% seen once. The specimen was peripheral blood, collected on day 0 of AZD1222 vaccination. The receptors shown here come from an adult in good health.

The J gene is TRBJ1-2, the V gene TRBV27, with D unresolved. The CDR3 runs to 13 residues. Germline values: CDR1 MNHEY, CDR2 SMNVEV (reference sequence). The V gene lost 4 bases and the J gene lost 4 bases, with 10 bases spanning the gap. The CDR3 region is CASSYTAGYGYTF. The CDR3 region has the DNA TGTGCCAGCAGTTACACGGCGGGCTATGGCTACACCTTC.

The chain combines TRBV7-2 with TRBJ1-4; 7 nucleotides align to TRBD1. The CDR3 has 16 residues. Germline trimming cut 2 bases from V and 0 bases from J; bases unmatched to any gene: 3. Germline V lookup: CDR1 SGHTA, CDR2 FQGNSA. The CDR3, as DNA: TGTGCCAGCAGCTTATTTGGGACAGCAACTAATGAAAAACTGTTTTTT. Its protein product is CASSLFGTATNEKLFF.

J is TRBJ1-4 and V is TRBV7-9; D perhaps matches TRBD1 (5 bases). Germline values: CDR1 SEHNR, CDR2 FQNEAQ (reference sequence). V lost 5 bases to trimming and J lost 5 bases, with 21 bases between them. This CDR3 is 17 amino acids long. The CDR3 sequence: CASSVDFLPGGNEKLFF. The CDR3 DNA reads as TGTGCCAGCAGCGTAGACTTCCTGCCGGGGGGAAATGAAAAACTGTTTTTT. The variable domain in full, with the rest retrieved from reference TRBV7-9 and TRBJ1-4, is DTGVSQNPRHKITKRGQNVTFRCDPISEHNRLYWYRQTLGQGPEFLTYFQNEAQLEKSRLLSDRFSAERPKGSFSTLEIQRTEQGDSAMYLCASSVDFLPGGNEKLFFGSGTQLSVL.

The chain links TRBV7-9 to TRBJ2-7, with D possibly TRBD1 on 5 matching bases. V lost 8 bases and J lost 2, with 22 bases in between. The CDR3 is 16 residues long. In germline, CDR1 is SEHNR, CDR2 FQNEAQ (reference sequence). The CDR3 reads CASVPERQYSTYEQYF. Written as DNA, the CDR3 is TGTGCCAGCGTGCCGGAGAGACAGTACTCGACCTACGAGCAGTACTTC.

This chain uses TRBV7-8 with TRBJ2-4, with a tentative D call TRBD1 (6 bases). Germline V gene sequence: CDR1 SGHVS, CDR2 FQNEAQ. Trimming left V 5 bases short and J 7 bases short, with 18 bases between. This CDR3 contains 15 residues. The chain's CDR3 is CASSPYRQVPNIQYF. The CDR3 DNA reads as TGTGCCAGCAGCCCCTACAGACAGGTGCCCAACATTCAGTACTTC.

This chain uses TRBV19 with TRBJ1-2; D perhaps matches TRBD1 (6 bases). The CDR3 spans 13 residues. The V gene lost 0 bases and the J gene lost 9 bases, with 11 bases spanning the gap. The germline gives CDR1 LNHDA, CDR2 SQIVND (reference sequence). The CDR3 DNA follows: TGTGCCAGTAGTATAGATGGGACATTGAGCTACACCTTC. As protein: CASSIDGTLSYTF.

This sequence joins TRBV19 and TRBJ2-3, with TRBD1 as a possible D gene (5 bases). CDR3 size: 15 residues. Trimming left V 4 bases short and J 4 bases short, with 15 bases between. CDR1 and CDR2 (germline): LNHDA, SQIVND (reference sequence). The CDR3 reads CASSTIGWGADTQYF. The CDR3 nucleotides are TGTGCCAGTAGTACTATCGGGTGGGGCGCAGATACGCAGTATTTT.

J is TRBJ2-2 and V is TRBV7-6, with D unclear. Germline CDR1 is SGHVS and CDR2 is FNYEAQ. V was clipped by 0 bases and J by 9 bases, with 11 bases between them. CDR3 length equals 14 residues. The CDR3 DNA follows: TGTGCCAGCAGCTTAGCTGGACCCACTTGGGAGCTGTTTTTT. This codes for CASSLAGPTWELFF.

The chain recombines TRBV28 with TRBJ1-6; 8 positions agree with TRBD1. J gave up 17 bases and V 7 bases, and 13 bases lay outside the gene matches. CDR1 and CDR2 (germline): MDHEN, SYDVKM. CDR3 length equals 13 residues. CDR3 loop: CASIRTGKNLIHF. CDR3 DNA: TGTGCCAGCATTCGGACAGGGAAAAACCTTATCCACTTT.

The CDR3 protein is CASSLTQPNYGYTF. The CDR3 DNA reads TGTGCCAGCAGCCTCACTCAACCTAACTATGGCTACACCTTC. The rearrangement links TRBV3-1 (or the pseudogene TRBV3-2) to TRBJ1-2; the D is unclear. CDR1 and CDR2 (germline): LGHDT, YNNKEL (reference sequence). The CDR3 covers 14 residues. Trimming stripped 4 bases from V and 0 bases from J, with 9 bases between.

The rearrangement uses TRBV7-8 and TRBJ1-2; no clear D. V dropped 1 base and J dropped 2 bases, with 14 bases sitting between them. CDR1 and CDR2 from the germline V gene are SGHVS and FQNEAQ. The CDR3 totals 16 residues. The CDR3 here is CASSLEHGRLNYGYTF. The CDR3 region has the DNA TGTGCCAGCAGCTTAGAACATGGCAGGCTCAACTATGGCTACACCTTC.

J is TRBJ1-4 and V is TRBV12-3 or TRBV12-4, with D unclear. The CDR3 runs 11 residues. Trimming took 5 bases from V and 10 from J, leaving 8 bases between them. CDR3 nucleotides: TGTGCCAGCAGTCACCAACGAAAACTGTTTTTT. This encodes CASSHQRKLFF.

Only one count was recorded for this clone. The chain has TRBV6-6 and TRBJ1-6, with 7 bases aligning to TRBD1. V lost 0 bases, J lost 11 bases, and 7 bases stayed unmatched. This CDR3 is built from 15 residues. Germline V gene lookup returns CDR1 MNHNY and CDR2 SVGAGI (reference sequence). As DNA, the CDR3 is TGTGCCAGCAGTTACTCCTCCGACAGGGCTGCACCCCTCCACTTT. Translating gives CASSYSSDRAAPLHF.

This chain links TRBV19 with TRBJ1-2; no definite D call. Germline-derived CDR1 and CDR2 are LNHDA and SQIVND (reference sequence). Deletions cut 3 bases from V and 2 bases from J, with 13 bases between. The CDR3 runs 15 residues. The DNA of the CDR3 is TGTGCCAGTAGTATGAATAGACCCGGCAACTATGGCTACACCTTC. This codes for CASSMNRPGNYGYTF.

The V call is TRBV4-1, the J call TRBJ1-5; D possibly corresponds to TRBD1 (5 bases). The CDR3 has 17 residues. Trimming shortened V by 2 bases and J by 2 bases, and 16 bases separated the two germline ends. Germline CDR1 reads MGHRA; CDR2 reads YSYEKL. Here the CDR3 reads CASSQSPPRGGNQPQHF. In DNA, the CDR3 is TGCGCCAGCAGCCAAAGCCCCCCAAGGGGTGGCAATCAGCCCCAGCATTTT.

This chain uses TRBV6-4 with TRBJ1-2; D is unclear. Germline values: CDR1 MRHNA, CDR2 SNTAGT. The V and J ends lost 4 bases and 7 bases respectively, with 19 bases between them. This CDR3 has 15 residues. The chain's CDR3 is CASSVSGGGGIGYTF. In DNA form, the CDR3 reads TGTGCCAGCAGTGTTTCGGGCGGAGGCGGGATTGGCTACACCTTC.

The CDR3 reads CASSLGSGPQETQYF. In DNA form, the CDR3 reads TGTGCCAGCAGCTTAGGTAGCGGGCCGCAAGAGACCCAGTACTTC. The genes are TRBV11-2 and TRBJ2-5; 7 nucleotides line up with TRBD2. Looked up from germline, CDR1 is SGHAT and CDR2 is FQNNGV. With V trimmed by 1 base and J by 2 bases, 4 bases remained unmatched. The CDR3 has 15 residues. Complete variable domain (other parts from reference TRBV11-2 and TRBJ2-5): EAGVAQSPRYKIIEKRQSVAFWCNPISGHATLYWYQQILGQGPKLLIQFQNNGVVDDSQLPKDRFSAERLKGVDSTLKIQPAKLEDSAVYLCASSLGSGPQETQYFGPGTRLLVL.

The genes are TRBV10-3 and TRBJ1-1, with 8 bases matching TRBD1. The V segment lost 2 bases and the J segment 4 bases; nucleotides outside the gene matches: 3. CDR1 is ENHRY, CDR2 SYGVKD, per germline. This CDR3 is built from 14 residues. CDR3 sequence: CAISELTGGTEAFF. CDR3 sequence (DNA): TGTGCCATCAGTGAGCTCACAGGGGGCACTGAAGCTTTCTTT.